Listed here are 14 T cell receptor beta chains from one sample, sequenced in a study of T-cell reconstitution after alpha-beta-depleted transplantation in children. The authors prepared the TCRbeta library with unique molecular identifiers. TCRdb independently ran MiXCR on the PCR reads; one entry per CDR3 protein. The sample records 250,000 to 300,000 distinct CDR3 sequences, under 14% being singletons. Specimen: peripheral blood, collected 180 days after TCRalphabeta/CD19-depleted stem cell transplant. All receptors derive from a male patient between 2 and 10 years old who had a stem cell transplant for chronic granulomatous disease, so the T cells may come from the graft donor.

The sample holds many counts of this clonotype. This CDR3 reads CASSRTGGYSPLHF. CDR3 DNA: TGTGCCAGCAGTAGGACAGGGGGGTATTCACCCCTCCACTTT. V gene TRBV12-3 or TRBV12-4 combines with J gene TRBJ1-6; 10 bases map to TRBD1. This CDR3 region has 14 residues. The V gene end was trimmed by 5 bases and the J gene end by 8 bases; junction bases not matched to a gene: 3.

The J gene is TRBJ2-5, the V gene TRBV7-3, with unresolved D. Per the germline V gene, CDR1 is SGHTA and CDR2 is FQGTGA. The CDR3 covers 13 residues. V lost 1 base to trimming and J lost 0 bases, with 3 bases between them. The CDR3 sequence is CASSLIHQETQYF. In DNA form, the CDR3 reads TGTGCCAGCAGCTTAATCCACCAAGAGACCCAGTACTTC.

This clonotype was observed many times. J is TRBJ1-2 and V is TRBV27; D call uncertain. V was trimmed by 5 bases and J by 0 bases, leaving 10 bases between them. From germline, CDR1 is MNHEY and CDR2 SMNVEV (reference sequence). The CDR3 is 14 residues long. As DNA, the CDR3 is TGTGCCAGCAGTCCTAGACAAACTAACTATGGCTACACCTTC. It encodes CASSPRQTNYGYTF.

This clonotype was seen repeatedly, ten times or more. V gene TRBV29-1 combines with J gene TRBJ2-3, with no clear D. The CDR3 consists of 12 residues. Germline CDR1 and CDR2: SQVTM and ANQGSEA. V was cut by 3 bases and J by 8 bases, with 12 bases left in between. CDR3 in DNA: TGCAGCGTTGATCCCGGGTCGGGTACGCAGTATTTT. Its protein is CSVDPGSGTQYF.

This clonotype was detected ten times or more. This chain connects TRBV28 to TRBJ2-1; TRBD2 is a possible D gene (6 bases). The CDR3 runs 22 residues. Trimming removed 3 bases from V and 3 bases from J, with 33 bases in between. The V gene's germline CDR1 is MDHEN and CDR2 SYDVKM. The CDR3 spells CASSLIGIGGRRLGKSYNEQFF. CDR3 DNA: TGTGCCAGCAGTTTGATCGGGATCGGTGGAAGGAGACTAGGTAAAAGCTACAATGAGCAGTTCTTC.

This clonotype has ten or more counts. This chain uses TRBV6-2 or TRBV6-3 with TRBJ2-1; 7 nucleotides match TRBD2. J gave up 0 bases and V 6 bases, and 8 bases lay outside the gene matches. The V gene's germline CDR1 is MNHEY and CDR2 SVGEGT. The CDR3 consists of 16 residues. Here the CDR3 reads CASRMGRGFSYNEQFF. The CDR3 DNA follows: TGTGCCAGCAGGATGGGGCGGGGGTTCTCCTACAATGAGCAGTTCTTC.

At least ten counts were recorded for this clonotype. The rearrangement links TRBV12-3 or TRBV12-4 to TRBJ1-2, with no clear D. The CDR3 covers 13 residues. V was shortened by 5 bases and J by 0 bases, with 7 bases between the two germline ends. The CDR3 sequence: CASSPRPNYGYTF. The CDR3 nucleotides read TGTGCCAGCAGTCCCCGACCTAACTATGGCTACACCTTC.

There are many counts of this clonotype. The CDR3 DNA is TGTGCCTGGAGTAGGGGGGGCGGCGAGCAGTACTTC. Amino acid sequence: CAWSRGGGEQYF. The V call is TRBV30, the J call TRBJ2-7, with D possibly being TRBD2 (7 bases). This CDR3 contains 12 residues. Trimming removed 2 bases at V and 6 bases at J, with 11 bases between. Germline V gives CDR1 GTSNPN, CDR2 SVGIG (reference sequence).

This clonotype has a count of ten or more. The V call is TRBV5-1, the J call TRBJ2-2; 8 bases are a match to TRBD2. Germline V gene lookup returns CDR1 SGHRS and CDR2 YFSETQ. This CDR3 contains 16 residues. The V segment lost 0 bases and the J segment 5 bases; nucleotides outside the gene matches: 6. The CDR3 is CASSLVQLAVTGELFF. The CDR3 bases are TGCGCCAGCAGCTTGGTCCAACTAGCGGTTACCGGGGAGCTGTTTTTT.

This clonotype was seen repeatedly, ten times or more. J is TRBJ2-7 and V is TRBV5-6, with D possibly called TRBD1 or TRBD2 (5 bases each). V was cut by 2 bases and J by 3 bases, with 15 bases left in between. The germline V gene encodes CDR1 SGHDT and CDR2 YYEEEE. This CDR3 region has 15 residues. The CDR3 sequence is CASSFRSGAIYEQYF. DNA of the CDR3: TGTGCCAGCAGCTTCAGGTCCGGGGCTATCTACGAGCAGTACTTC.

This clonotype was counted ten times or more. The rearrangement uses TRBV15 and TRBJ2-3, with 7 nucleotides matching TRBD2. The junction had 0 bases not matched to a gene; V was cut back by 1 base and J by 5 bases. The CDR3 is 13 amino acids. Germline V gives CDR1 LNHNV, CDR2 YYDKDF (reference sequence). CDR3 in amino acids: CATSRGGGDTQYF. CDR3 DNA: TGTGCCACCAGCAGAGGGGGGGGAGATACGCAGTATTTT.

The table lists this clonotype with many counts. The V call is TRBV5-1, the J call TRBJ2-7; D might be TRBD1 (6 bases). Trimming removed 3 bases from V and 0 bases from J, with 10 bases in between. The CDR3 has 14 residues. Germline CDR1 is SGHRS and CDR2 is YFSETQ. CDR3 amino acids: CASSSRQDSYEQYF. The DNA of the CDR3 is TGCGCCAGCAGCTCCCGACAGGACTCCTACGAGCAGTACTTC.

The sample holds many counts of this clonotype. J is TRBJ1-1 and V is TRBV9; 9 bases line up with TRBD1. CDR1 is SGDLS, CDR2 YYNGEE, per germline. The CDR3 loop spans 15 amino acids. V shed 0 bases, J shed 1 base, and the junction held 1 base outside the gene matches. The chain's CDR3 is CASSVGQGGNTEAFF. DNA of the CDR3: TGTGCCAGCAGCGTAGGACAGGGGGGGAACACTGAAGCTTTCTTT.

There are many counts of this clonotype. The CDR3 DNA is TGTGCCAGCTCACCACCGGAACAGGGTAACACCGGGGAGCTGTTTTTT. Protein sequence: CASSPPEQGNTGELFF. The chain couples TRBV18 to TRBJ2-2, with a tentative D call TRBD1 (6 bases). The germline V and J ends were trimmed by 0 bases and 2 bases, with 10 bases remaining between them. CDR3 length: 16 residues. From germline, CDR1 is KGHSH and CDR2 LQKENI.